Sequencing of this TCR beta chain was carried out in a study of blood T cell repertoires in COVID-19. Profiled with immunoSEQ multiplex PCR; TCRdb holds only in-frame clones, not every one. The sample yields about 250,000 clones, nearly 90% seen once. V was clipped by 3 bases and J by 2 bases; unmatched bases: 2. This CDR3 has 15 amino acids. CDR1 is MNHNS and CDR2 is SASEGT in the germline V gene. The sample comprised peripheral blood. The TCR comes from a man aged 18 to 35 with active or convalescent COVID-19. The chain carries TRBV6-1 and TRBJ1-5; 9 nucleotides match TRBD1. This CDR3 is CASSETGGGNQPQHF. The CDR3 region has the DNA TGTGCCAGCAGTGAGACAGGGGGGGGCAATCAGCCCCAGCATTTT.